The following is a T cell receptor (beta chain) sequence with its context. Its antigen remains unidentified. This sample is part of a study of cytomegalovirus exposure and HLA in healthy donors. Whole-study context: Earlier results showed approximately 110 million unique TCR beta sequences derived from some 190 million T cells. Study observations and caveats: Most observed TCR sequences were rare, whereas some public TCRs were detected in many donors. What was likely a sequencing artifact was a cluster of highly shared sequence variants.

Amplification used 60 Vbeta primers and 13 Jbeta primers. Clones were read by immunoSEQ multiplex PCR, and TCRdb kept only the in-frame ones, dropping some. The sample yields some 120,000 clones, 80% seen once. V lost 3 bases to trimming and J lost 0 bases; unmatched junction nucleotides: 3. This CDR3 is built from 16 residues. The germline V gene has CDR1 SEHNR and CDR2 FQNEAQ (reference sequence). The sequence was collected from a man between 35 and 55 years old in good health and CMV-seronegative. This chain uses TRBV7-9 with TRBJ2-3, with 10 nucleotides matching TRBD2. Input material: PBMCs. The CDR3 here is CASSLQLAGSTDTQYF. Here the CDR3 DNA reads TGTGCCAGCAGCTTGCAACTAGCGGGGAGCACAGATACGCAGTATTTT.